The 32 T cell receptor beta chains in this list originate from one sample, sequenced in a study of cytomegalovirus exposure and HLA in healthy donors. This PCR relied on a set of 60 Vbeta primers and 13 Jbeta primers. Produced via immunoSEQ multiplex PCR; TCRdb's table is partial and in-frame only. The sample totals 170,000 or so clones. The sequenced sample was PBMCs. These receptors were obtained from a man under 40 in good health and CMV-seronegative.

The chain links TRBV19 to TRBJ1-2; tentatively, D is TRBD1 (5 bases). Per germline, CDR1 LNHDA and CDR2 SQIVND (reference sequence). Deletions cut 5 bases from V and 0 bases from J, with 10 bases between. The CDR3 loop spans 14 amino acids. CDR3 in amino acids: CASSQGGSNYGYTF. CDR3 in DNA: TGTGCCAGTAGTCAGGGAGGGTCTAACTATGGCTACACCTTC.

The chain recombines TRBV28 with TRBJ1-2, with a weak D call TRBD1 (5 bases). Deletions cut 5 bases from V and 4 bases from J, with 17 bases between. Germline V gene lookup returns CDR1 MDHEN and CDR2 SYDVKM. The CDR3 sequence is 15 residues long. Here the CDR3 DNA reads TGTGCCAGCAGTCCTTTCAGCGACAGCATCTATGGCTACACCTTC. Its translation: CASSPFSDSIYGYTF.

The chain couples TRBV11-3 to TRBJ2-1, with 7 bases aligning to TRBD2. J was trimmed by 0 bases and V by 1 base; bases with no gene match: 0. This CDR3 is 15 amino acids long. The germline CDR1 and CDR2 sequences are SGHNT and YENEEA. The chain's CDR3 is CASSLGGGSYNEQFF. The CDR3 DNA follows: TGTGCCAGCAGCTTAGGCGGGGGCTCCTACAATGAGCAGTTCTTC. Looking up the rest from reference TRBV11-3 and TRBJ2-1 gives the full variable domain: EAGVVQSPRYKIIEKKQPVAFWCNPISGHNTLYWYLQNLGQGPELLIRYENEEAVDDSQLPKDRFSAERLKGVDSTLKIQPAELGDSAVYLCASSLGGGSYNEQFFGPGTRLTVL.

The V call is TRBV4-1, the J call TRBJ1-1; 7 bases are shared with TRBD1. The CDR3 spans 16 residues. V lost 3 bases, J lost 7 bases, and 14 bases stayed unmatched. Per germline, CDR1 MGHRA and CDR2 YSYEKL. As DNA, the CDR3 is TGCGCCAGCAGCCAGTCGGGGTTGAGGGGGCCGAGTGAAGCTTTCTTT. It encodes CASSQSGLRGPSEAFF.

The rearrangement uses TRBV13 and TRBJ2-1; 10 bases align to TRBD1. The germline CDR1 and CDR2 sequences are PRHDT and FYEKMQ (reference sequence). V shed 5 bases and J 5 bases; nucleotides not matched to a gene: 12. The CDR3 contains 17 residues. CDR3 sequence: CASSPTGQGRMNNEQFF. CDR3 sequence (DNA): TGTGCCAGCAGCCCGACGGGACAGGGGAGAATGAACAATGAGCAGTTCTTC.

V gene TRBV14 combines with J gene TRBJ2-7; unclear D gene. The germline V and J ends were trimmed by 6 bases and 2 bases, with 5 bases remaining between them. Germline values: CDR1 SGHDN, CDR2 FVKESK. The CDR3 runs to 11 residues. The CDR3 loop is CASRGAYEQYF. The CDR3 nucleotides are TGTGCCAGCAGGGGCGCCTACGAGCAGTACTTC.

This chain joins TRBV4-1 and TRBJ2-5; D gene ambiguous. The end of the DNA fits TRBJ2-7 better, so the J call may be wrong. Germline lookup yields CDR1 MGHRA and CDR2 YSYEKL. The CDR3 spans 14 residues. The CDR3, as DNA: TGCGCCAGCAGCCAAGTCGGTCCCTCCTACGAGCAGTACTTC. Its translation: CASSQVGPSYEQYF.

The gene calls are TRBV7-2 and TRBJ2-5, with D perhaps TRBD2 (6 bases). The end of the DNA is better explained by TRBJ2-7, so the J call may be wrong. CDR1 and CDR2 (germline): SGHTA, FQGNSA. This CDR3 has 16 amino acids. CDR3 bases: TGTGCCAGCAGCTTACTGGCGGGGCGAGTAGTCTACGAGCAGTACTTC. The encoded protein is CASSLLAGRVVYEQYF.

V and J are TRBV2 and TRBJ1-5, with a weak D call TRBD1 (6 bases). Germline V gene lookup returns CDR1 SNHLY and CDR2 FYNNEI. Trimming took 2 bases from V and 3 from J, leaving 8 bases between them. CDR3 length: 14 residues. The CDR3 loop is CASSERQVNQPQHF. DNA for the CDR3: TGTGCCAGCAGTGAACGACAGGTCAATCAGCCCCAGCATTTT.

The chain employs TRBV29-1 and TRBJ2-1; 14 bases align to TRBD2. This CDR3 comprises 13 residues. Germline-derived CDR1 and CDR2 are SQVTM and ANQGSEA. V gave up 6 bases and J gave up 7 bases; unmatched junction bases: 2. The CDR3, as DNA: TGCAGCGTGGGGACTAGCGGGAGAAATGAGCAGTTCTTC. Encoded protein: CSVGTSGRNEQFF.

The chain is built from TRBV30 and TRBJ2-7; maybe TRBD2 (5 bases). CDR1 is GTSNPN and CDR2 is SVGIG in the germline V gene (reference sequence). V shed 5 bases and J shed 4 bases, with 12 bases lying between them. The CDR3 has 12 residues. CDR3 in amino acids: CAWGPSGYEQYF. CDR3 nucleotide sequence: TGTGCCTGGGGACCGTCGGGGTACGAGCAGTACTTC.

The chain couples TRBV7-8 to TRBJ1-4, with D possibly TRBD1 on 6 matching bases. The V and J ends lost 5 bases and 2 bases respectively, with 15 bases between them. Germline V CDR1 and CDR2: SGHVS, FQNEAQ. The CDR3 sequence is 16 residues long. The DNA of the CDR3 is TGTGCCAGCAGCCTGAGAATCACAGGGACTAATGAAAAACTGTTTTTT. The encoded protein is CASSLRITGTNEKLFF.

The CDR3 sequence: CASSQSTGGTGNTIYF. CDR3 DNA sequence: TGCGCCAGCAGCCAATCGACAGGGGGCACTGGAAACACCATATATTTT. The chain couples TRBV4-1 to TRBJ1-3; 10 nucleotides agree with TRBD1. Trimming removed 2 bases from V and 2 bases from J; junction bases left unmatched: 3. This CDR3 contains 16 residues. The germline CDR1 and CDR2 sequences are MGHRA and YSYEKL.

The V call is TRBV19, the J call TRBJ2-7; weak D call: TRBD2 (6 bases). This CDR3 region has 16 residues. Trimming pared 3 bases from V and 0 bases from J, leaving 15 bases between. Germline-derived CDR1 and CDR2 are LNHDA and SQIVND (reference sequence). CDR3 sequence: CASSIQGGDVSYEQYF. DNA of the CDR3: TGTGCCAGTAGTATTCAGGGCGGGGATGTCTCCTACGAGCAGTACTTC.

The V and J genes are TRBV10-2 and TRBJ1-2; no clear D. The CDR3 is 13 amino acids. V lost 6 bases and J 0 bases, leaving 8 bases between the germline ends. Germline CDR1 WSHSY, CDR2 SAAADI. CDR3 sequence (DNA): TGCGCCAGCAGGGAGGTCTCTAACTATGGCTACACCTTC. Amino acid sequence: CASREVSNYGYTF.

The CDR3 nucleotides are TGTGCCAGTAGTAGAGGGGAGGTTAATGAAAAACTGTTTTTT. Translation: CASSRGEVNEKLFF. The chain joins TRBV19 to TRBJ1-4; a weak D match, TRBD1 (5 bases). Germline CDR1 LNHDA, CDR2 SQIVND (reference sequence). The CDR3 covers 14 residues. Between the trimmed V and J ends, which lost 4 bases and 4 bases, there was a span of 10 bases.

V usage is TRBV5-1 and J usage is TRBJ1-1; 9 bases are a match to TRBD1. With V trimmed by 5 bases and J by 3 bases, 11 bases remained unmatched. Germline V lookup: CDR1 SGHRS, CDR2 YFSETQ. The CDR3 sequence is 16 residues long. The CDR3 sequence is CASSLVIGTGYTEAFF. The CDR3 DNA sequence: TGCGCCAGCAGTCTGGTCATAGGGACAGGGTACACTGAAGCTTTCTTT.

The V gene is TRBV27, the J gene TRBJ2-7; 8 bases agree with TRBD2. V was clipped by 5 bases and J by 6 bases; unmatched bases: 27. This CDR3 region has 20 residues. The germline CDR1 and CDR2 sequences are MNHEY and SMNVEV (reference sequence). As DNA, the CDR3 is TGTGCCAGCAGTCCAAAACTAGACTACCGGGAGGAGCGGGAGCAGGCCGAGCAGTACTTC. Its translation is CASSPKLDYREEREQAEQYF.

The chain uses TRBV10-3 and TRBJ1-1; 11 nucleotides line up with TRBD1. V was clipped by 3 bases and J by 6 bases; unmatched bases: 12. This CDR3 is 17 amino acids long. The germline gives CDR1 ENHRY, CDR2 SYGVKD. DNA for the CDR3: TGTGCCATCAGTGATGGGGGGTCGGGACAGGGGGTTTCTGAAGCTTTCTTT. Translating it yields CAISDGGSGQGVSEAFF.

In DNA, the CDR3 is TGTGCCAGCAGCTGGGGCAGGACCAATGAGCAGTTCTTC. It yields the protein CASSWGRTNEQFF. This chain joins TRBV5-6 and TRBJ2-1, with D perhaps TRBD1 (5 bases). The CDR3 loop spans 13 amino acids. V lost 3 bases to trimming and J lost 6 bases, with 10 bases between them. CDR1 and CDR2 (germline): SGHDT, YYEEEE.

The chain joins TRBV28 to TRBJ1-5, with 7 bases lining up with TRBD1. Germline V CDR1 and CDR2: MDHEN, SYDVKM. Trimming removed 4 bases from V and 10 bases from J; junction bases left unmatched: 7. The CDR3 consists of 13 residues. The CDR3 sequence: CASSSGTVQPQHF. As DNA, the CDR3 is TGTGCCAGCAGTTCCGGGACAGTCCAACCCCAGCATTTT.

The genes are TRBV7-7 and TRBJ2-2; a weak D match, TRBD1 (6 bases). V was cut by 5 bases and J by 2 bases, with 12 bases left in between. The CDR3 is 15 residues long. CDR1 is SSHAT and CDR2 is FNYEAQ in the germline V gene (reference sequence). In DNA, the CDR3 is TGTGCCAGCAGCCTCCGGGACACTAACACCGGGGAGCTGTTTTTT. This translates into CASSLRDTNTGELFF. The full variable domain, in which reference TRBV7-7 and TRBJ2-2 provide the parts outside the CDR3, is GAGVSQSPRYKVTKRGQDVTLRCDPISSHATLYWYQQALGQGPEFLTYFNYEAQPDKSGLPSDRFSAERPEGSISTLTIQRTEQRDSAMYRCASSLRDTNTGELFFGEGSRLTVL.

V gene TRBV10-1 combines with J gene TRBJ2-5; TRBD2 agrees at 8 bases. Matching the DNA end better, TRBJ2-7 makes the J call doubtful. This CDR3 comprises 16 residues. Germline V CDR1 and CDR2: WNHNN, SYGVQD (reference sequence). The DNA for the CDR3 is TGCGCCAGCAGTGAGGCCATACTAGCGGTCTCCTACGAGCAGTACTTC. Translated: CASSEAILAVSYEQYF.

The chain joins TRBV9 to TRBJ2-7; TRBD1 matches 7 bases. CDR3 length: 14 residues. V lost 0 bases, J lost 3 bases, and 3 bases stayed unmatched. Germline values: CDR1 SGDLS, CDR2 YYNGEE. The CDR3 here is CASSVGGQDYEQYF. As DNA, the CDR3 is TGTGCCAGCAGCGTAGGCGGACAGGACTACGAGCAGTACTTC.

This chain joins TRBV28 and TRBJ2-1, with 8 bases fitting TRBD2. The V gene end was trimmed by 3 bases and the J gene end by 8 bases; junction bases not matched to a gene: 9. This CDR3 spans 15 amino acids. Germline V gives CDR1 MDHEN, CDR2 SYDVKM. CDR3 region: CASSFSAGGNYEQFF. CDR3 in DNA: TGTGCCAGCAGTTTTTCCGCGGGAGGTAACTATGAGCAGTTCTTC.

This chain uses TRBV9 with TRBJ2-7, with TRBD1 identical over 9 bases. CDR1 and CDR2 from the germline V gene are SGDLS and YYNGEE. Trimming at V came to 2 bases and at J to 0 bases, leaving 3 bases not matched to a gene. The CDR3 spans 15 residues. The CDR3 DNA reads TGTGCCAGCAGCGTTGGGACAGGGCTCTCCTACGAGCAGTACTTC. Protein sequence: CASSVGTGLSYEQYF.

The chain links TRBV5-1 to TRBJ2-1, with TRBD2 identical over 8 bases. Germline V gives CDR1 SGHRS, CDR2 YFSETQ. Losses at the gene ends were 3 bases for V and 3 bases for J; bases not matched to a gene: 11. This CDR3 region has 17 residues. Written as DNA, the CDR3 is TGCGCCAGCAGCTACCCCCCCGGGGGGGATAGCTACAATGAGCAGTTCTTC. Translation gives CASSYPPGGDSYNEQFF.

This chain's CDR3 is CASSLVPFGQDQETQYF. CDR3 nucleotide sequence: TGCGCCAGCAGCTTGGTTCCCTTCGGACAGGACCAAGAGACCCAGTACTTC. The chain recombines TRBV5-1 with TRBJ2-5; 7 nucleotides line up with TRBD1. Germline CDR1 reads SGHRS; CDR2 reads YFSETQ. CDR3 length equals 17 residues. The V and J ends lost 0 bases and 0 bases, in that order; junction bases with no gene match: 8.

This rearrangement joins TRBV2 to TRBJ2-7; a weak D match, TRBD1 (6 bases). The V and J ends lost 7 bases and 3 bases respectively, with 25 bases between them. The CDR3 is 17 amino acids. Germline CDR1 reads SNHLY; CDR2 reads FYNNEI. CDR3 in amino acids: CASTTPPGGQLRYEQYF. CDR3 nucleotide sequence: TGTGCCAGCACCACCCCCCCCGGAGGACAGCTGCGCTACGAGCAGTACTTC.

CDR3 sequence: CASTEGGNTGELFF. In DNA, the CDR3 is TGTGCCAGTACAGAGGGAGGGAACACCGGGGAGCTGTTTTTT. The V gene is TRBV19, the J gene TRBJ2-2; D possibly corresponds to TRBD2 (6 bases). CDR3 length: 14 residues. Per the germline V gene, CDR1 is LNHDA and CDR2 is SQIVND (reference sequence). Trimming stripped 7 bases from V and 1 base from J, with 10 bases between.

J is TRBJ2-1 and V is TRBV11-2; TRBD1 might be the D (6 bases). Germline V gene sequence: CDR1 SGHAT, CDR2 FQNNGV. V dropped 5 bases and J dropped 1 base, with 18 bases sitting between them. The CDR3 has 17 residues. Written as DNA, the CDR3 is TGTGCCAGCAGCCACACCTTCCAGGGGAAGTCCTACAATGAGCAGTTCTTC. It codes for CASSHTFQGKSYNEQFF.

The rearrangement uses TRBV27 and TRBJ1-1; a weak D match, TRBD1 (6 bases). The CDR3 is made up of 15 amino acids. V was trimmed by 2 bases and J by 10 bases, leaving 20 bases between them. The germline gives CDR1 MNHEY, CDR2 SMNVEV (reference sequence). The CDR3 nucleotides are TGTGCCAGCAGTTTAGTTCGGGGGGCGCATTTTGGAGCTTTCTTT. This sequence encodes CASSLVRGAHFGAFF.